What follows are 11 T cell receptor beta chains derived from one specimen sequenced in a study of CD8+ T cells in alopecia areata. Regarding treatment: oral pan-JAK inhibitor, 5-10 mg twice daily. Extracted RNA was reverse transcribed into cDNA, the sequencing template. Profiling relied on immunoSEQ multiplex PCR, and the TCRdb table lists in-frame clones only, not all of them. The sample has 110,000 or so clones; 58% are singletons. Sample: CD8+ T cells sorted from blood, taken at week 4, from a patient treated with tofacitinib. Receptors originate from a human donor with alopecia areata.

This clone was observed once. The J gene is TRBJ1-1, the V gene TRBV4-1; no reliable D call. The V gene lost 2 bases and the J gene lost 3 bases, with 10 bases spanning the gap. This CDR3 contains 14 residues. Germline lookup yields CDR1 MGHRA and CDR2 YSYEKL. CDR3 nucleotide sequence: TGCGCCAGCAGCCAACCCATGGGCCACACTGAAGCTTTCTTT. Its protein is CASSQPMGHTEAFF.

The sample holds a few counts of this clone. The rearrangement uses TRBV29-1 and TRBJ2-7; no clear D gene. Germline-derived CDR1 and CDR2 are SQVTM and ANQGSEA. The CDR3 is 10 amino acids. V lost 3 bases and J lost 12, with 12 bases in between. The CDR3, as DNA: TGCAGCGTTGAGCTTGGTGATCTGTACTTC. As protein: CSVELGDLYF.

The rearrangement uses TRBV6-5 and TRBJ1-2; D is ambiguous. This CDR3 has 13 amino acids. Germline V lookup: CDR1 MNHEY, CDR2 SVGAGI. V lost 8 bases and J 6 bases, leaving 16 bases between the germline ends. As DNA, the CDR3 is TGTGCCAGCCCGGGCCTCACCTCCCATGGCTACACCTTC. Protein: CASPGLTSHGYTF.

This clone came up once. This chain uses TRBV14 with TRBJ2-1; D is uncertain. In germline, CDR1 is SGHDN, CDR2 FVKESK. V shed 0 bases and J shed 8 bases, with 2 bases lying between them. This CDR3 has 11 amino acids. Here the CDR3 reads CASSQDDEQFF. The CDR3 DNA is TGTGCCAGCAGCCAAGACGATGAGCAGTTCTTC.

This chain connects TRBV19 to TRBJ1-2; D gene uncertain. The CDR3 runs 12 residues. Germline V CDR1 and CDR2: LNHDA, SQIVND (reference sequence). The V gene lost 9 bases and the J gene lost 4 bases, with 12 bases spanning the gap. The CDR3 region is CASGEPAYGYTF. The CDR3 region has the DNA TGTGCCAGCGGTGAGCCAGCCTATGGCTACACCTTC.

This chain uses TRBV30 with TRBJ1-6; 8 bases line up with TRBD1. This CDR3 has 14 residues. The trim removed 4 bases at V and 7 bases at J, leaving 6 bases unmatched. CDR1 GTSNPN and CDR2 SVGIG come from the germline V gene (reference sequence). Here the CDR3 DNA reads TGTGCCTGGATGGACAGGGTTGAGAATTCACCCCTCCACTTT. Amino acids: CAWMDRVENSPLHF.

The rearrangement uses TRBV15 and TRBJ2-5; the match to TRBD2 covers 15 bases. The CDR3 length is 15 residues. Germline V CDR1 and CDR2: LNHNV, YYDKDF (reference sequence). V shed 8 bases and J 1 base; nucleotides not matched to a gene: 2. CDR3 in amino acids: CATGTSGGSQETQYF. Here the CDR3 DNA reads TGTGCCACCGGGACTAGCGGGGGGTCCCAAGAGACCCAGTACTTC.

The chain uses TRBV18 and TRBJ2-4; D might be TRBD1 (5 bases). CDR1 is KGHSH and CDR2 is LQKENI in the germline V gene. V was shortened by 0 bases and J by 9 bases, with 15 bases between the two germline ends. CDR3 length equals 15 residues. CDR3 region: CASSPPQGASGIQYF. The CDR3 nucleotides are TGTGCCAGCTCACCACCACAAGGGGCCTCGGGCATTCAGTACTTC. Supplemented by reference TRBV18 and TRBJ2-4, the full variable domain reads NAGVMQNPRHLVRRRGQEARLRCSPMKGHSHVYWYRQLPEEGLKFMVYLQKENIIDESGMPKERFSAEFPKEGPSILRIQQVVRGDSAAYFCASSPPQGASGIQYFGAGTRLSVL.

The gene calls are TRBV9 and TRBJ2-7; possible D gene TRBD2, 6 bases. The CDR3 contains 17 residues. Trimming took off 3 bases at V and 1 base at J, with 20 bases between the two ends. Per the germline V gene, CDR1 is SGDLS and CDR2 is YYNGEE. The CDR3 sequence: CASSDRDTFGSSYEQYF. The CDR3 region has the DNA TGTGCCAGCAGCGATCGCGACACATTCGGGAGTTCCTACGAGCAGTACTTC.

This clone was seen more than once but under ten times. The genes are TRBV27 and TRBJ1-2; TRBD1 matches at 7 bases. Germline V lookup: CDR1 MNHEY, CDR2 SMNVEV (reference sequence). The CDR3 extends over 13 amino acids. The J segment lost 5 bases and the V segment lost 6 bases, leaving 6 bases of the junction unmatched. This chain's CDR3 is CASSLQGIYGYTF. The CDR3 DNA reads as TGTGCCAGCAGCCTACAGGGGATTTATGGCTACACCTTC.

The rearrangement uses TRBV5-6 and TRBJ1-1; 7 bases match TRBD1. Germline V gene data show CDR1 as SGHDT and CDR2 as YYEEEE. J gave up 4 bases and V 1 base, and 1 base lay outside the gene matches. The CDR3 length is 13 residues. As DNA, the CDR3 is TGTGCCAGCAGCTTGCAGGGGGTCACTGAAGCTTTCTTT. Its protein product is CASSLQGVTEAFF.